Following are 4 T cell receptor beta chains from one sample sequenced in a study of blood T cell repertoires in COVID-19. Sequencing was performed with immunoSEQ multiplex PCR; in TCRdb, only in-frame clones are kept and a portion is missing. The sample records about 380,000 clones, around 87% being singletons. The sample was PBMCs or T cells enriched from blood (not recorded which). The receptors shown here come from a man aged 30 to 39 who had recovered from COVID-19.

V usage is TRBV10-3 and J usage is TRBJ1-2; D may be TRBD1 (5 bases). V gave up 6 bases and J gave up 4 bases, with 12 bases separating them. Per the germline V gene, CDR1 is ENHRY and CDR2 is SYGVKD. This CDR3 is built from 13 residues. The CDR3 region is CAISGGEGYGYTF. The CDR3 DNA sequence: TGTGCCATCAGCGGGGGGGAGGGCTATGGCTACACCTTC.

The chain's CDR3 is CASSFASGGASDTQYF. The CDR3 region has the DNA TGTGCCAGCAGCTTCGCTAGCGGGGGGGCCTCAGATACGCAGTATTTT. V and J are TRBV7-9 and TRBJ2-3; 12 bases align to TRBD2. Germline CDR1 SEHNR, CDR2 FQNEAQ (reference sequence). V shed 3 bases, J shed 4 bases, and the junction held 5 bases outside the gene matches. This CDR3 has 16 amino acids.

The gene calls are TRBV19 and TRBJ1-3, with D uncertain. The germline V and J ends were trimmed by 5 bases and 0 bases, with 11 bases remaining between them. Germline lookup yields CDR1 LNHDA and CDR2 SQIVND (reference sequence). The CDR3 sequence is 15 residues long. In DNA, the CDR3 is TGTGCCAGTAGTGGATCGTACAGCTCTGGAAACACCATATATTTT. It encodes CASSGSYSSGNTIYF.

This chain uses TRBV6-5 with TRBJ2-7, with unresolved D. Per the germline V gene, CDR1 is MNHEY and CDR2 is SVGAGI. The CDR3 sequence is 13 residues long. V was clipped by 6 bases and J by 4 bases, with 13 bases between them. CDR3 nucleotide sequence: TGTGCCAGCAGGACCCCAGGCCCTTACGAGCAGTACTTC. Its translation: CASRTPGPYEQYF.